This T cell receptor (beta chain) is from a study of siplizumab effects on memory and regulatory T cells. Study-wide background: The mixed lymphocyte reactions, run in pairs, contained siplizumab at roughly 0.91 ug/mL or no drug.

Per germline, CDR1 SGHAT and CDR2 FQNNGV. The CDR3 loop spans 14 amino acids. The table came from immunoSEQ multiplex PCR; TCRdb's copy has only in-frame clones and leaves some out. This table holds approximately 20,000 clones, about 45% found once. Kept together in coculture, the mixed lymphocyte reaction cells spent about 6 days at 37°C. The table lists this clone with a count of one. What it binds is not known. The junction departs from germline at one end; a sequencing error may be responsible. The TCR sequence derives from a human donor in good health; the cells came from an allogeneic mixed lymphocyte reaction. Some clones in this sample may be carry-over from other donors' samples. J is TRBJ2-7 and V is TRBV11-2; a weak D match, TRBD1 (6 bases). The material sequenced was CFSE-low (dividing) CD4+ T cells sorted from an allogeneic mixed lymphocyte reaction. The CDR3 is CASSFVTGSFEQYF. CDR3 DNA sequence: TGTGCCAGCAGCTTTGTGACAGGTTCCTTCGAGCAGTACTTC.